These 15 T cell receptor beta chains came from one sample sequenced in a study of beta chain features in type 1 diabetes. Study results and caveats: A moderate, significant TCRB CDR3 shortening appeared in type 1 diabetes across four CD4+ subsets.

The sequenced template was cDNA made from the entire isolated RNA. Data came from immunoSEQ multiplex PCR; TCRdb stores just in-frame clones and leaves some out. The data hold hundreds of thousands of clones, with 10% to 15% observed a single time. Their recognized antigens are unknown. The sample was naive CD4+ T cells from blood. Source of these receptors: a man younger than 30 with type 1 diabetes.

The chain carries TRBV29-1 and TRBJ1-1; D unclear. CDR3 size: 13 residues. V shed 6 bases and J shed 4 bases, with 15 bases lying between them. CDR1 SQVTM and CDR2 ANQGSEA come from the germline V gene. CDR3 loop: CSVGPLTGTEAFF. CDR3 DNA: TGCAGCGTCGGCCCTCTCACGGGCACTGAAGCTTTCTTT.

CDR3: CAWGLTNTEAFF. The CDR3 nucleotides read TGTGCCTGGGGACTTACGAACACTGAAGCTTTCTTT. The chain joins TRBV30 to TRBJ1-1; D gene uncertain. This CDR3 spans 12 amino acids. V lost 5 bases and J 1 base, leaving 8 bases between the germline ends. The V gene's germline CDR1 is GTSNPN and CDR2 SVGIG (reference sequence).

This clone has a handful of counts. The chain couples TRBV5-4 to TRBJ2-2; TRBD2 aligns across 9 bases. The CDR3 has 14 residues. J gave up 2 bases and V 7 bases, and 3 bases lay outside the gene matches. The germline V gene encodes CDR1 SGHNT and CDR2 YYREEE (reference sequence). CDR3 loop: CASQTSGNTGELFF. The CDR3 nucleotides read TGTGCCAGCCAGACTAGCGGCAACACCGGGGAGCTGTTTTTT.

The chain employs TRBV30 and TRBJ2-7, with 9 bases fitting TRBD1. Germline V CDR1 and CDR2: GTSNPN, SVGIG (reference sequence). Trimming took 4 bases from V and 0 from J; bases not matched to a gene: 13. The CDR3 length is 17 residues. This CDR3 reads CAWKEWPQGASSYEQYF. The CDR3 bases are TGTGCCTGGAAGGAGTGGCCACAGGGGGCGAGCTCCTACGAGCAGTACTTC.

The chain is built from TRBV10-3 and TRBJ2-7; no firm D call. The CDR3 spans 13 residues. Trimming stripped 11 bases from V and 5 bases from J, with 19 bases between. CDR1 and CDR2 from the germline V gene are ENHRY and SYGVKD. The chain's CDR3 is CAVTTQTRNEQYF. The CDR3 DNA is TGTGCCGTAACGACTCAAACGAGGAACGAGCAGTACTTC.

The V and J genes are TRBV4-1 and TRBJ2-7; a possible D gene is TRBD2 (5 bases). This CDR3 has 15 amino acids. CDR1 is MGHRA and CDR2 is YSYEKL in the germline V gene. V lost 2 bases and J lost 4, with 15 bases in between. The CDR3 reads CASSQPGLAHYEQYF. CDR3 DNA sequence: TGCGCCAGCAGCCAACCGGGCCTAGCCCATTACGAGCAGTACTTC.

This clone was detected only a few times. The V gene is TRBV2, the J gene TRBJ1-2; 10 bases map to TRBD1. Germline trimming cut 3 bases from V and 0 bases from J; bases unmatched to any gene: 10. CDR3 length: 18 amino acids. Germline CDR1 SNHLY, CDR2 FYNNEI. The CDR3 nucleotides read TGTGCCAGCAGTGATGGAGGGACAGGGGTCCCATCTAACTATGGCTACACCTTC. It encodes CASSDGGTGVPSNYGYTF.

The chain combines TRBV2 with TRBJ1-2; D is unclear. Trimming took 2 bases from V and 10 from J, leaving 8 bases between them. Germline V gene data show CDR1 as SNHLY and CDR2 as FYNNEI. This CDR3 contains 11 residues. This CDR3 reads CASSEWQTYTF. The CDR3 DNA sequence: TGTGCCAGCAGTGAATGGCAGACCTACACCTTC.

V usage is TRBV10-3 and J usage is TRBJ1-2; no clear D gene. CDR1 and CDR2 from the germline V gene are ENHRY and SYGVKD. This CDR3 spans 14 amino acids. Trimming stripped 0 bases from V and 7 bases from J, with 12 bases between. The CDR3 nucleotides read TGTGCCATCAGTGAGTCGACAAGGGTTGGTGGCTACACCTTC. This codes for CAISESTRVGGYTF.

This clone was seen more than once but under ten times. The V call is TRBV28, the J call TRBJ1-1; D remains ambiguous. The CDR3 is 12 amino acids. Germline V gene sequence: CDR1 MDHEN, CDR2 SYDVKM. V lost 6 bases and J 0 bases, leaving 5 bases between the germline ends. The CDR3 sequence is CASRRMNTEAFF. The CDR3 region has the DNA TGTGCCAGCAGACGTATGAACACTGAAGCTTTCTTT.

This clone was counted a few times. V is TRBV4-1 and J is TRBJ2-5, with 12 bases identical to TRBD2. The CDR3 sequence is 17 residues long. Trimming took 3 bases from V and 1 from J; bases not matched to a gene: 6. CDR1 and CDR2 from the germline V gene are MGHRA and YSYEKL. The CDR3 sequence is CASSQRILAGGQETQYF. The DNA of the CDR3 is TGCGCCAGCAGCCAGAGAATACTAGCGGGGGGCCAAGAGACCCAGTACTTC.

CDR3 protein: CASSLAGQAKTEQFF. The CDR3 DNA sequence: TGTGCCAGCAGCTTAGCAGGGCAGGCCAAAACGGAGCAGTTCTTC. V gene TRBV7-9 combines with J gene TRBJ2-1; D unresolved. V lost 0 bases and J lost 10, with 16 bases in between. Germline V CDR1 and CDR2: SEHNR, FQNEAQ (reference sequence). The CDR3 length is 15 residues.

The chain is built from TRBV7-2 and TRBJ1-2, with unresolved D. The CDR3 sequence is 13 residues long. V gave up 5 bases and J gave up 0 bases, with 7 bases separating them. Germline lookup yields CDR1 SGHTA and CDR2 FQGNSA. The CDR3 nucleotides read TGTGCCAGCAGCCCGGGTCCTAACTATGGCTACACCTTC. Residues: CASSPGPNYGYTF.

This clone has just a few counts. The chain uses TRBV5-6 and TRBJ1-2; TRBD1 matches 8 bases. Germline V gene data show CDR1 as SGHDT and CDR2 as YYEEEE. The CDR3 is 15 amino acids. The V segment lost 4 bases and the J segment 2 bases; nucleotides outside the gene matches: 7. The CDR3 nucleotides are TGTGCCAGCAGCAGACAGGACAGGGAAAACTATGGCTACACCTTC. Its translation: CASSRQDRENYGYTF. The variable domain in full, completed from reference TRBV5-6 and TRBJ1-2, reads DAGVTQSPTHLIKTRGQQVTLRCSPKSGHDTVSWYQQALGQGPQFIFQYYEEEERQRGNFPDRFSGHQFPNYSSELNVNALLLGDSALYLCASSRQDRENYGYTFGSGTRLTVV.

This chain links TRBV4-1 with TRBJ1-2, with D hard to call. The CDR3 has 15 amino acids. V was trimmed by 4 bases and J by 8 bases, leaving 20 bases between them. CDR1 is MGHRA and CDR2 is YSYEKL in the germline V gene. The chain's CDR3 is CASSREDEVVGGYTF. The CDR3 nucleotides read TGCGCCAGCAGCCGAGAGGACGAGGTTGTGGGGGGCTACACCTTC.